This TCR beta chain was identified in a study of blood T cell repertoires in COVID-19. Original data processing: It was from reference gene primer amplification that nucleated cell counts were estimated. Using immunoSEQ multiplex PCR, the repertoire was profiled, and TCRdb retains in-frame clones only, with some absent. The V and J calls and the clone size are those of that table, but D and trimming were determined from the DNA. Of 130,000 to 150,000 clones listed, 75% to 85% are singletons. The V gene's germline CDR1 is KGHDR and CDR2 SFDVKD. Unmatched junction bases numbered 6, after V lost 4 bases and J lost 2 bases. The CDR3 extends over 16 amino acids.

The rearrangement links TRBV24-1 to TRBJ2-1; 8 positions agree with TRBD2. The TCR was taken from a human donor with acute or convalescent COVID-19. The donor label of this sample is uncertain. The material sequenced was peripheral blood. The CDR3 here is CATSDPGLDAYNEQFF. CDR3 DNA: TGTGCCACCAGTGACCCGGGACTAGATGCCTACAATGAGCAGTTCTTC.